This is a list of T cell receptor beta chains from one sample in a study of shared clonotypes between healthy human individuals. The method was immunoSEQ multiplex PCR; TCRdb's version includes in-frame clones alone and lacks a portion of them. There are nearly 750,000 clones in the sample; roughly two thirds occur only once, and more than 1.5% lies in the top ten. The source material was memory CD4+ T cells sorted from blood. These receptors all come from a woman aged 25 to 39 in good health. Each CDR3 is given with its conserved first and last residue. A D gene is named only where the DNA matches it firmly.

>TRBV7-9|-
CASSLGGYNEKLFF
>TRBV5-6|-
CASSLGARSYEQYF
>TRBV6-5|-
CASSHHNQDSLTQYF
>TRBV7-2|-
CASSLQTANYGYTF
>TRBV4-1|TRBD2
CASSQPTSGARQETQYF
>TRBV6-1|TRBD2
CASSDYGLAGGYTGELFF
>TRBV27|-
CASSPLRVTLNTEAFF
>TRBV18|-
CASSEAGTGYGYTF
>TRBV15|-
CATSRGGDEQYF
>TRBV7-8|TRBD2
CASSLGPGTSTYNEQFF
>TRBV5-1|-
CASSPSSGSYNEQFF
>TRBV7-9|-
CASTGNTGELFF
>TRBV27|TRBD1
CASSRTGNYEQYF
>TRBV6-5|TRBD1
CASSMDRGEGNEQFF
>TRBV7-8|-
CASSFDRKNIQYF
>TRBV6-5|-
CASHGTSAGEQYF
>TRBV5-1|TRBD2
CASSSGGGQETQYF
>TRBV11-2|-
CASSRGETQYF
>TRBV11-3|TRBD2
CASALAPQETQYF